Listed below are T cell receptor beta chains from one sample, sequenced in a study of a mutant IDH1 vaccine in newly diagnosed glioma. The table came from immunoSEQ multiplex PCR; TCRdb's copy has only in-frame clones and leaves some out. This table has tens of thousands of clones, almost 85% appearing once. The sample consisted of PBMCs, taken from a glioma patient treated with radiotherapy, temozolomide or both. Receptors originate from a young man with glioma. CDR3s include the opening cysteine and the closing phenylalanine or tryptophan. Each record gives: clone size, D gene, V gene, J gene, CDR3 DNA, CDR3 protein. A D gene is named only where the DNA matches it firmly. Part of the rows lack a size; the others show once, few, many or a class for expanded clones.

.	TRBD1	TRBV2	TRBJ2-7	TGTGCCACCCAACCGGGACAGGGGTACGAGCAGTACTTC	CATQPGQGYEQYF
.	TRBD1	TRBV10-3	TRBJ2-7	TGTGCCATCAGTGAGGCGGACAGGGCCTACGAGCAGTACTTC	CAISEADRAYEQYF
.	.	TRBV7-2	TRBJ1-6	TGTGCCAGCAGCTTCGACAGCTATTCACCCCTCCACTTT	CASSFDSYSPLHF
.	TRBD2	TRBV27	TRBJ2-3	TGTGCCAGCAGTTTTGGTTTAGCGGGGCACACAGATACGCAGTATTTT	CASSFGLAGHTDTQYF
once	.	TRBV5-5	TRBJ2-2	TGTGCCAGCAACCCCCCTTCTCATCGTCCGGGCACCGGGGAGCTGTTTTTT	CASNPPSHRPGTGELFF
.	.	TRBV9	TRBJ2-7	TGTGCCAGCAGCGCCGGATTTACCTACGAGCAGTACTTC	CASSAGFTYEQYF
.	.	TRBV27	TRBJ1-5	TGTGCCAGCAGTCCACTTCCTGTATGGGGTCAGCCCCAGCATTTT	CASSPLPVWGQPQHF
.	TRBD1	TRBV5-6	TRBJ1-2	TGTGCCAGCACCCCAGCGACAGGGGGCGGAGACTATGGCTACACCTTC	CASTPATGGGDYGYTF
.	TRBD1	TRBV5-3	TRBJ1-5	TGTGCCAGAAGCCTGGGTTTCGGGACAGGGGTGAATCAGCCCCAGCATTTT	CARSLGFGTGVNQPQHF
.	.	TRBV19	TRBJ2-7	TGTGCCAGTAGTATTTTACAGGGAAGTGACGAGCAGTACTTC	CASSILQGSDEQYF
.	.	TRBV7-2	TRBJ2-3	TGTGCCAGCAGCCTCCAAGGACAGAAAACAGATACGCAGTATTTT	CASSLQGQKTDTQYF
.	.	TRBV27	TRBJ2-7	TGTGCCAGCAGGAAGACAGATGCTGACGGACGGTACGAGCAGTACTTC	CASRKTDADGRYEQYF
few	TRBD1	TRBV5-4	TRBJ1-1	TGTGCCAGCAGCTCCGGGACAGGGAGCACTGAAGCTTTCTTT	CASSSGTGSTEAFF
.	.	TRBV6-5	TRBJ1-4	TGTGCCAGCAGTTACTCCGGACGGCCTAATGAAAAACTGTTTTTT	CASSYSGRPNEKLFF
.	.	TRBV6-4	TRBJ2-5	TGTGCCAGCAGTCCCCTCGGCCAAGAGACCCAGTACTTC	CASSPLGQETQYF
.	TRBD2	TRBV7-8	TRBJ2-7	TGTGCCAGCAGCTTACCAGGGACTAGCGGCTACGAGCAGTACTTC	CASSLPGTSGYEQYF
once	.	TRBV29-1	TRBJ1-2	TGCAGCGTTGAACTCGACGGACACCTAAGTCACACCTTC	CSVELDGHLSHTF
.	.	TRBV18	TRBJ2-7	TGTGCCAGCTCACCAAGAACAGGGCTCTACGAGCAGTACTTC	CASSPRTGLYEQYF
.	.	TRBV7-9	TRBJ2-3	TGTGCCAGCAGCCGACAGACTAGCACAGATACGCAGTATTTT	CASSRQTSTDTQYF
.	.	TRBV9	TRBJ2-3	TGTGCCAGCAGCCCCAGTGTTGATACGCAGTATTTT	CASSPSVDTQYF
.	TRBD2	TRBV7-9	TRBJ2-6	TGTGCCAGCAGCCCTAGTAGCGGGAGGGCCATCGGGGCCAACGTCCTGACTTTC	CASSPSSGRAIGANVLTF
.	TRBD2	TRBV6-1	TRBJ2-4	TGTGCCAGCAGTGAAGGCCTAGCGGAGAGAACCAAAAACATTCAGTACTTC	CASSEGLAERTKNIQYF
.	.	TRBV30	TRBJ2-5	TGTGCCTGGAGTGTACCGGGACCATCCCGACAAGAGACCCAGTACTTC	CAWSVPGPSRQETQYF
.	.	TRBV5-1	TRBJ1-3	TGCGCCAGCAGCTTAGCAGGGGTCGACTCTGGAAACACCATATATTTT	CASSLAGVDSGNTIYF
.	.	TRBV10-3	TRBJ1-3	TGTGCCACCTCGGATTTAACCATATATTTT	CATSDLTIYF
.	.	TRBV11-3	TRBJ2-1	TGTGCCAGCAGCCGAGGGGGGGACTACAATGAGCAGTTCTTC	CASSRGGDYNEQFF
.	.	TRBV30	TRBJ2-7	TGTGCCTGGAGTGATGTCGGGAGTTTCTACGAGCAGTACTTC	CAWSDVGSFYEQYF
.	.	TRBV28	TRBJ2-1	TGTGCCAGCAGTGCAATCCGGGGCTCCTACAATGAGCAGTTCTTC	CASSAIRGSYNEQFF
.	.	TRBV29-1	TRBJ1-1	TGCAGCGGTTCTGACGGGGGCACTGAAGCTTTCTTT	CSGSDGGTEAFF
.	TRBD1	TRBV10-3	TRBJ2-7	TGTGCCATCAGTGGGCAGGGGGTAATCTACGAGCAGTACTTC	CAISGQGVIYEQYF
.	TRBD1	TRBV9	TRBJ2-1	TGTGCCAGCAGCGGACGAGGGACAGGGGGCGATGAGCAGTTCTTC	CASSGRGTGGDEQFF
few	TRBD1	TRBV29-1	TRBJ1-1	TGCAGCGTCCTACCGACAGGGAAGGTTACTGAAGCTTTCTTT	CSVLPTGKVTEAFF
.	TRBD2	TRBV9	TRBJ2-3	TGTGCCAGCAGTGGACTAGCGGGGGGGGCAGATACGCAGTATTTT	CASSGLAGGADTQYF
.	TRBD1	TRBV5-1	TRBJ2-2	TGCGCCAGCAGCTTGAGGACAGGCGTGGACGGGGAGCTGTTTTTT	CASSLRTGVDGELFF
.	.	TRBV5-1	TRBJ2-4	TGCGCCAGCAGCACCCGCGGGACGGAGGTAGCCAAAAACATTCAGTACTTC	CASSTRGTEVAKNIQYF
once	.	TRBV19	TRBJ1-3	TGTGCCAGTAGTACCGGCTCTGGAAACACCATATATTTT	CASSTGSGNTIYF
.	.	TRBV9	TRBJ1-1	TGTGCCAGCAGCGTAGGCCAGGGAAATGAAGCTTTCTTT	CASSVGQGNEAFF
.	.	TRBV7-8	TRBJ2-7	TGTGCCAGCAGCTTGGGGGGGGCCGGGAATGGTAACGAGCAGTACTTC	CASSLGGAGNGNEQYF
.	.	TRBV6-6	TRBJ1-1	TGTGCCAGCAGTTCACGGCGGGCAGAGGACACTGAAGCTTTCTTT	CASSSRRAEDTEAFF
.	TRBD1	TRBV10-3	TRBJ2-7	TGTGCCATCAGTTCGACAGGGTCCAGCGAGCAGTACTTC	CAISSTGSSEQYF
.	.	TRBV27	TRBJ2-2	TGTGCCAGCAGCTCCACCGGGACAAGGAACACCGGGGAGCTGTTTTTT	CASSSTGTRNTGELFF
.	TRBD1	TRBV5-1	TRBJ2-3	TGCGCCAGCGGTCAGGGGGCATTCGCAGATACGCAGTATTTT	CASGQGAFADTQYF